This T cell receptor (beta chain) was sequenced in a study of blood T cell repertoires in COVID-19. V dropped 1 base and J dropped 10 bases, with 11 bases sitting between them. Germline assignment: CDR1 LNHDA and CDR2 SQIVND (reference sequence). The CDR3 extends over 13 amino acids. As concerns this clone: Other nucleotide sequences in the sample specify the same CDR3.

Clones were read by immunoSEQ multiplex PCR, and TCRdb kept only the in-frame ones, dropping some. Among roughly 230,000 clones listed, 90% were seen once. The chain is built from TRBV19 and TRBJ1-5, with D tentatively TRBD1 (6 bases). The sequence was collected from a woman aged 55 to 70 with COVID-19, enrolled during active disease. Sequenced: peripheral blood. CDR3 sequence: CASSIGGRGPQHF. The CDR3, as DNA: TGTGCCAGTAGTATAGGGGGCAGGGGTCCCCAGCATTTT.